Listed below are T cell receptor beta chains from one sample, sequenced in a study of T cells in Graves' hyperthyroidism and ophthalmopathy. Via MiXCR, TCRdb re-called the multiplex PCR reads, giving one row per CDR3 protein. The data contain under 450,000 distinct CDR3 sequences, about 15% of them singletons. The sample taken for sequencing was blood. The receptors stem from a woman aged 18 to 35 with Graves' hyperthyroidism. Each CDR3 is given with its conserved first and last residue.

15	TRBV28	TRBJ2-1	CASSLSPAEDNEQFF
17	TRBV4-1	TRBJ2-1	CASSPGGRGGNYNEQFF
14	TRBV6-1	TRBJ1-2	CAGLTGQGAFGYTF
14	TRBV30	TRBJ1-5	CAWSLIGSGQPQHF
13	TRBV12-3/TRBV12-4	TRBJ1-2	CASSSDRDLGYTF
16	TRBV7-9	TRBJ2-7	CASSLATSGGSYEQYF
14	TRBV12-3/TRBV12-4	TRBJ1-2	CASSRGQGALGYTF
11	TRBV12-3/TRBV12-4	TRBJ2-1	CASSLQGARFF
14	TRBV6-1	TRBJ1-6	CASRVTGTNSPLHF
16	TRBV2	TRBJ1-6	CASSPQGAGNNSPLHF
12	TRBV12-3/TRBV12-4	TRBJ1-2	CASSPGLYGYTF
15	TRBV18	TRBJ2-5	CASSPLRSGVETQYF
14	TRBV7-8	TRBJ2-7	CASSYGLAGSEQYF
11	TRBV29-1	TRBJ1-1	CSVGGDTEAFF
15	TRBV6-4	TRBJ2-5	CASSEVAGAGGTQYF
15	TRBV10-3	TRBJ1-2	CAISESRGPYYGYTF
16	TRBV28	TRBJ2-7	CASSSLGGSRSYEQYF